This passage covers 14 T cell receptor beta chains from one sample sequenced in a study of cytomegalovirus exposure and HLA in healthy donors. The PCR employed 60 Vbeta primers together with 13 Jbeta primers. Some clones are missing from TCRdb's copy, which holds only in-frame ones; the method was immunoSEQ multiplex PCR. This sample's clone table lists 100,000 to 150,000 clones. Specimen: PBMCs. The receptors were gathered from a woman aged 40 to 50 in good health and CMV-seropositive.

V and J are TRBV7-9 and TRBJ2-3; no clear D gene. The CDR3 is 13 amino acids. With 11 bases removed from V and 1 base from J, the gap between germline ends came to 13 bases. Germline CDR1 SEHNR, CDR2 FQNEAQ (reference sequence). In DNA, the CDR3 is TGTGCCTCCGCGCTAGTCGGCACAGATACGCAGTATTTT. Translating it yields CASALVGTDTQYF.

The V and J genes are TRBV10-3 and TRBJ1-5; perhaps TRBD1 as D (6 bases). The CDR3 sequence is 17 residues long. The V gene lost 0 bases and the J gene lost 4 bases, with 16 bases spanning the gap. Germline assignment: CDR1 ENHRY and CDR2 SYGVKD. CDR3 amino acids: CAISESSTGALNQPQHF. CDR3 nucleotide sequence: TGTGCCATCAGTGAGTCTTCGACAGGTGCTTTAAATCAGCCCCAGCATTTT.

The rearrangement joins TRBV27 to TRBJ1-5; 7 bases are shared with TRBD1. V trimming: 6 bases; J trimming: 3 bases; junction bases outside the gene matches: 8. Germline V lookup: CDR1 MNHEY, CDR2 SMNVEV (reference sequence). The CDR3 runs to 15 residues. CDR3 in amino acids: CASRAGTAFNQPQHF. The CDR3 nucleotides read TGTGCCAGCAGAGCCGGGACAGCCTTCAATCAGCCCCAGCATTTT.

The chain couples TRBV7-9 to TRBJ2-7; TRBD2 aligns across 10 bases. Trimming cost V 3 bases and J 0 bases; bases outside gene matches: 5. From germline, CDR1 is SEHNR and CDR2 FQNEAQ (reference sequence). This CDR3 comprises 16 residues. This CDR3 reads CASSFLLAGVSYEQYF. CDR3 in DNA: TGTGCCAGCAGCTTCCTCCTAGCGGGGGTCTCCTACGAGCAGTACTTC. Full variable domain (outside the CDR3, taken from reference TRBV7-9 and TRBJ2-7): DTGVSQNPRHKITKRGQNVTFRCDPISEHNRLYWYRQTLGQGPEFLTYFQNEAQLEKSRLLSDRFSAERPKGSFSTLEIQRTEQGDSAMYLCASSFLLAGVSYEQYFGPGTRLTVT.

The chain couples TRBV5-1 to TRBJ2-2, with D possibly being TRBD2 (5 bases). Germline assignment: CDR1 SGHRS and CDR2 YFSETQ. The V and J ends lost 2 bases and 0 bases respectively, with 11 bases between them. This CDR3 is built from 16 residues. CDR3 sequence: CASSLGQDSNTGELFF. CDR3 sequence (DNA): TGCGCCAGCAGCTTAGGGCAGGACTCGAACACCGGGGAGCTGTTTTTT.

This sequence joins TRBV19 and TRBJ1-1, with 9 bases matching TRBD1. The ends lost 7 bases at V and 3 bases at J; junction bases unmatched: 6. CDR1 and CDR2 from the germline V gene are LNHDA and SQIVND (reference sequence). CDR3 length: 14 amino acids. CDR3 residues: CASNNRGRDTEAFF. DNA of the CDR3: TGTGCCAGTAATAACAGGGGGCGCGACACTGAAGCTTTCTTT.

The chain has TRBV6-1 and TRBJ2-7, with 9 bases fitting TRBD2. CDR1 and CDR2 (germline): MNHNS, SASEGT. V shed 4 bases and J 13 bases; nucleotides not matched to a gene: 14. The CDR3 extends over 14 amino acids. The CDR3 DNA reads TGTGCCAGCAGTGGAAATCAATTCGGACTAGCGCCCTACTTC. Amino acid sequence: CASSGNQFGLAPYF.

The chain uses TRBV7-2 and TRBJ2-7, with 7 nucleotides matching TRBD2. Unmatched junction bases numbered 11, after V lost 1 base and J lost 2 bases. CDR3 length: 17 residues. CDR1 is SGHTA and CDR2 is FQGNSA in the germline V gene. CDR3 in amino acids: CASSLVPRRGGPYEQYF. CDR3 in DNA: TGTGCCAGCAGCTTAGTACCTAGAAGGGGAGGGCCCTACGAGCAGTACTTC. Variable domain in full (rest from reference TRBV7-2 and TRBJ2-7): GAGVSQSPSNKVTEKGKDVELRCDPISGHTALYWYRQSLGQGLEFLIYFQGNSAPDKSGLPSDRFSAERTGGSVSTLTIQRTQQEDSAVYLCASSLVPRRGGPYEQYFGPGTRLTVT.

This CDR3 is CASSGGQGNLYEQYF. The CDR3 DNA sequence: TGTGCCAGCAGTGGGGGACAGGGGAACCTCTACGAGCAGTACTTC. The chain links TRBV6-1 to TRBJ2-7, with 10 bases aligning to TRBD1. Per germline, CDR1 MNHNS and CDR2 SASEGT. V lost 4 bases and J lost 3; bases outside the gene matches: 6. This CDR3 has 15 amino acids.

The chain has TRBV14 and TRBJ1-2; D is possibly TRBD1 (6 bases). There are 17 residues in the CDR3. V lost 3 bases, J lost 8 bases, and 25 bases lay in between. From germline, CDR1 is SGHDN and CDR2 FVKESK. The CDR3 loop reads CASSQSAPGGGAGGYTF. DNA of the CDR3: TGTGCCAGCAGCCAGAGTGCCCCTGGAGGGGGAGCGGGAGGCTACACCTTC.

DNA of the CDR3: TGTGCCAGCAGCTTCGGGACAGGGGACACTGAAGCTTTCTTT. Translation: CASSFGTGDTEAFF. The chain is built from TRBV5-6 and TRBJ1-1; 10 nucleotides line up with TRBD1. The CDR3 loop spans 14 amino acids. Unmatched junction bases numbered 1, after V lost 2 bases and J lost 3 bases. Germline CDR1 SGHDT, CDR2 YYEEEE.

V gene TRBV7-8 combines with J gene TRBJ1-5, with D tentatively TRBD1 (6 bases). V was pared by 5 bases and J by 2 bases, with 13 bases between. Germline-derived CDR1 and CDR2 are SGHVS and FQNEAQ. CDR3 length equals 15 residues. CDR3 region: CASSSGGAGNQPQHF. The CDR3 DNA reads as TGTGCCAGCAGCAGTGGGGGGGCTGGCAATCAGCCCCAGCATTTT.

The V call is TRBV6-6, the J call TRBJ1-3, with D possibly TRBD1 on 5 matching bases. CDR1 MNHNY and CDR2 SVGAGI come from the germline V gene (reference sequence). The CDR3 runs 15 residues. Trimming left V 6 bases short and J 0 bases short, with 12 bases between. CDR3 nucleotides: TGTGCCAGCAGCAAGTCCGGGGGCTCTGGAAACACCATATATTTT. Translated, it gives CASSKSGGSGNTIYF.

The V gene is TRBV11-2, the J gene TRBJ1-2, with D perhaps TRBD1 (5 bases). In germline, CDR1 is SGHAT, CDR2 FQNNGV. The V end lost 5 bases, the J end lost 6 bases, and 22 bases lay between the germline ends. CDR3 length equals 16 residues. CDR3 bases: TGTGCCAGCAGCGCAGAACTGGGGCGGTATGGAGATGGCTACACCTTC. Its translation is CASSAELGRYGDGYTF.